The 15 T cell receptor beta chains reported below all come from one sample, sequenced in a study of control samples from healthy donors and cancer patients. Here immunoSEQ multiplex PCR was the method, and the copy in TCRdb shows in-frame clones only, minus some. The sample contains roughly 54,000 clones, around 95% of which appear only once. Material: blood. The origin of the receptors is a woman in her 30s in good health.

This chain uses TRBV7-9 with TRBJ2-3; 8 positions match TRBD2. Germline CDR1 reads SEHNR; CDR2 reads FQNEAQ (reference sequence). This CDR3 is 16 amino acids long. Trimming cost V 0 bases and J 2 bases; bases outside gene matches: 4. CDR3 nucleotide sequence: TGTGCCAGCAGCTTAGCGGAGCGGGAGCTCACAGATACGCAGTATTTT. This translates into CASSLAERELTDTQYF.

The chain has TRBV30 and TRBJ2-5; D remains ambiguous. The CDR3 is made up of 13 amino acids. CDR1 is GTSNPN, CDR2 SVGIG, per germline (reference sequence). V dropped 0 bases and J dropped 5 bases, with 10 bases sitting between them. CDR3 residues: CAWSVTARETQYF. In nucleotides, the CDR3 is TGTGCCTGGAGTGTCACGGCCCGGGAGACCCAGTACTTC.

The chain has TRBV6-5 and TRBJ2-5; D may be TRBD2 (5 bases). The V gene lost 2 bases and the J gene lost 5 bases, with 9 bases spanning the gap. CDR1 MNHEY and CDR2 SVGAGI come from the germline V gene. CDR3 length equals 13 residues. CDR3 loop: CASSYEGWETQYF. The CDR3 region has the DNA TGTGCCAGCAGTTACGAGGGTTGGGAGACCCAGTACTTC.

The chain recombines TRBV5-1 with TRBJ2-6; TRBD2 might be the D (5 bases). The germline gives CDR1 SGHRS, CDR2 YFSETQ. The CDR3 loop spans 15 amino acids. Between the trimmed V and J ends, which lost 0 bases and 2 bases, there was a span of 6 bases. This CDR3 is CASSLAGTGANVLTF. CDR3 nucleotide sequence: TGCGCCAGCAGCTTGGCCGGGACTGGGGCCAACGTCCTGACTTTC.

The J gene is TRBJ2-5, the V gene TRBV5-4, with TRBD1 matching over 9 bases. The V gene's germline CDR1 is SGHNT and CDR2 YYREEE (reference sequence). V shed 5 bases, J shed 5 bases, and the junction held 13 bases outside the gene matches. The CDR3 is 16 residues long. The CDR3 DNA sequence: TGTGCCAGCAGTTATCCCGGACAGGGGTCGGCGGAGACCCAGTACTTC. This sequence encodes CASSYPGQGSAETQYF. The full variable domain, its missing parts supplied by reference TRBV5-4 and TRBJ2-5, is ETGVTQSPTHLIKTRGQQVTLRCSSQSGHNTVSWYQQALGQGPQFIFQYYREEENGRGNFPPRFSGLQFPNYSSELNVNALELDDSALYLCASSYPGQGSAETQYFGPGTRLLVL.

This rearrangement joins TRBV30 to TRBJ2-5; possibly TRBD2 for D (6 bases). V lost 2 bases, J lost 7 bases, and 8 bases lay in between. This CDR3 is built from 11 residues. Per the germline V gene, CDR1 is GTSNPN and CDR2 is SVGIG (reference sequence). As DNA, the CDR3 is TGTGCCTGGAGTCCCGGGGGGACCCAGTACTTC. Protein product: CAWSPGGTQYF.

This clone appeared a single time. V is TRBV4-2 and J is TRBJ2-1; either TRBD1 or TRBD2 may fit D (5 bases each). The CDR3 totals 14 residues. Trimming cost V 5 bases and J 5 bases, with 13 bases left between them. Per the germline V gene, CDR1 is LGHNA and CDR2 is YNFKEQ. Written as DNA, the CDR3 is TGTGCCAGCAGCTTTACCGGGACCAACAATGAGCAGTTCTTC. This translates into CASSFTGTNNEQFF.

This sequence joins TRBV2 and TRBJ2-1; 9 bases line up with TRBD1. This CDR3 spans 14 amino acids. In germline, CDR1 is SNHLY, CDR2 FYNNEI. V trimming: 2 bases; J trimming: 9 bases; junction bases outside the gene matches: 5. The CDR3 DNA reads as TGTGCCAGCAGTGAAACCAACAGGGGGCCTGAGCAGTTCTTC. Protein product: CASSETNRGPEQFF.

This chain joins TRBV5-1 and TRBJ2-3; 9 nucleotides agree with TRBD1. V lost 4 bases and J lost 3; bases outside the gene matches: 6. This CDR3 has 15 residues. Germline V gives CDR1 SGHRS, CDR2 YFSETQ. CDR3 nucleotide sequence: TGCGCCAGCAGCCGGACAGGGGCGGAGACAGATACGCAGTATTTT. It encodes CASSRTGAETDTQYF.

The chain links TRBV19 to TRBJ1-5; D gene ambiguous. Trimming took 3 bases from V and 3 from J, leaving 12 bases between them. This CDR3 is built from 15 residues. Germline V gives CDR1 LNHDA, CDR2 SQIVND (reference sequence). The CDR3 here is CASSMNPGFNQPQHF. The DNA for the CDR3 is TGTGCCAGTAGTATGAATCCGGGATTCAATCAGCCCCAGCATTTT.

The rearrangement joins TRBV3-1 (or the pseudogene TRBV3-2) to TRBJ2-3; D not certain. In germline, CDR1 is LGHDT, CDR2 YNNKEL (reference sequence). V was trimmed by 4 bases and J by 4 bases, leaving 15 bases between them. The CDR3 is 15 amino acids. The CDR3 DNA sequence: TGTGCCAGCAGCCTTGGTTCCGGGCCCCCAGATACGCAGTATTTT. It specifies CASSLGSGPPDTQYF.

The rearrangement joins TRBV30 to TRBJ1-3, with D possibly matching TRBD1 (6 bases). Germline V gives CDR1 GTSNPN, CDR2 SVGIG (reference sequence). The CDR3 covers 17 residues. The V and J ends lost 0 bases and 2 bases respectively, with 17 bases between them. DNA of the CDR3: TGTGCCTGGAGTGTTACCCCCCCGGGACATCCTGGAAACACCATATATTTT. Protein product: CAWSVTPPGHPGNTIYF.

The CDR3 DNA reads TGTGCCAGCAGCTTCCTAGCGGGAGGACAATCAGATACGCAGTATTTT. It specifies CASSFLAGGQSDTQYF. The rearrangement joins TRBV7-2 to TRBJ2-3, with 11 bases lining up with TRBD2. This CDR3 has 16 residues. Germline V CDR1 and CDR2: SGHTA, FQGNSA. Trimming cost V 3 bases and J 4 bases; bases outside gene matches: 6.

This chain connects TRBV7-8 to TRBJ2-3; D is possibly TRBD2 (6 bases). Trimming pared 5 bases from V and 2 bases from J, leaving 11 bases between. CDR3 length equals 14 residues. Per the germline V gene, CDR1 is SGHVS and CDR2 is FQNEAQ. The CDR3, as DNA: TGTGCCAGCAGCCGGAGGGCCCTCACAGATACGCAGTATTTT. Protein product: CASSRRALTDTQYF.

This clone was counted between two and nine times. The genes are TRBV5-1 and TRBJ1-3, with 7 nucleotides matching TRBD1. In germline, CDR1 is SGHRS, CDR2 YFSETQ. This CDR3 has 14 residues. Trimming at V came to 4 bases and at J to 3 bases, leaving 4 bases not matched to a gene. CDR3 loop: CASSPTGFGNTIYF. The CDR3 region has the DNA TGCGCCAGCAGCCCGACAGGGTTTGGAAACACCATATATTTT.